What follows describes a single T cell receptor beta chain. TCR beta CDR3 regions were amplified from RNA. HTBI primers were used for first-round RT-PCR of the TCR CDR3. From the multiplex PCR reads, TCRdb called clonotypes with MiXCR, one entry per CDR3 protein. The table includes about 370,000 distinct CDR3 sequences, about 15% detected once. The CDR3 is made up of 13 amino acids. Germline CDR1 GTSNPN, CDR2 SVGIG (reference sequence). V was clipped by 2 bases and J by 12 bases, with 19 bases between them. The data derive from a study of T cells in Graves' hyperthyroidism and ophthalmopathy. Material for sequencing was blood. This sequence originates from a woman aged 55-70 years with Graves' ophthalmopathy. The chain links TRBV30 to TRBJ1-1, with D possibly TRBD1 on 5 matching bases. The CDR3 protein is CAWSLRGTWVSFF. The CDR3 bases are TGTGCCTGGAGTCTCCGGGGCACCTGGGTGTCTTTCTTT.